This TCR beta chain was sequenced in a study of CD8 T cells in ankylosing spondylitis. The ends lost 1 base at V and 5 bases at J; junction bases unmatched: 4. Looked up from germline, CDR1 is SGHNT and CDR2 is YYREEE (reference sequence). The CDR3 has 14 amino acids. This clonotype was seen repeatedly, ten times or more. Its antigen is not known. Findings and limits, study-wide: Some motif variants were previously reported in reactive arthritis synovial fluid and blood.

Using its own MiXCR run on the 5' RACE reads, TCRdb lists one record per CDR3 protein. The data contain about 160,000 distinct CDR3 sequences, 15% to 20% of them singletons. The source material was blood, either unsorted or a sorted T cell fraction (not recorded which). The TCR comes from a male donor with ankylosing spondylitis or in good health (not recorded which). V is TRBV5-4 and J is TRBJ2-5, with 8 bases fitting TRBD2. The CDR3 here is CASSLTGGMETQYF. The CDR3 bases are TGTGCCAGCAGCTTGACGGGGGGGATGGAGACCCAGTACTTC.